A selection of T cell receptor beta chains follows, all from one sample in a study of radiotherapy plus CTLA-4 blockade in lung cancer. Sequencing was performed with immunoSEQ multiplex PCR; in TCRdb, only in-frame clones are kept and a portion is missing. The sample lists 80,000 or so clones, 78% seen once, with 4% in the top ten. Source: peripheral blood, taken from a patient treated with radiotherapy plus ipilimumab. The receptors were sampled from a human donor with non-small cell lung cancer who had a partial response to radiotherapy plus ipilimumab. Some clones in this sample may be carry-over from other donors' samples. The CDR3 runs from the conserved cysteine through the conserved F or W. The D gene is left open where the match is weak. The size entry is marked missing in some rows and otherwise reads once, few, many or a size class.

size,J,V,D,CDR3,DNA
.,TRBJ2-2,TRBV7-3,.,CASSSRPSANTGELFF,TGTGCCAGCAGCTCAAGGCCTAGCGCAAACACCGGGGAGCTGTTTTTT
.,TRBJ2-7,TRBV2,.,CASRVELGRLLQYF,TGTGCCAGCAGGGTGGAGCTAGGCCGCCTACTGCAGTACTTC
.,TRBJ2-5,TRBV19,TRBD1,CASSKDRAPGETQYF,TGTGCCAGTAGTAAGGACAGGGCCCCGGGAGAGACCCAGTACTTC
.,TRBJ1-1,TRBV12-5,TRBD1,CASGLVHNRGTEAFF,TGTGCTAGTGGTTTGGTACATAACAGGGGAACTGAAGCTTTCTTT
.,TRBJ2-1,TRBV7-6,TRBD1,CASSPKTGGINEQFF,TGTGCCAGCAGCCCTAAGACAGGGGGCATAAATGAGCAGTTCTTC
.,TRBJ2-3,TRBV18,.,CASSGQTSTDTQYF,TGTGCCAGCTCGGGACAAACGAGCACAGATACGCAGTATTTT
.,TRBJ1-2,TRBV19,.,CASSIARGNYGYTF,TGTGCCAGTAGTATTGCCAGGGGTAACTATGGCTACACCTTC
.,TRBJ2-6,TRBV5-1,.,CASSHGWNGANVLTF,TGCGCCAGCAGCCACGGGTGGAATGGGGCCAACGTCCTGACTTTC
.,TRBJ2-7,TRBV30,TRBD1,CAWTDRDRGREEYF,TGTGCCTGGACCGACCGGGACAGGGGGCGAGAGGAGTACTTC
.,TRBJ2-7,TRBV19,TRBD2,CASSMRTSGSHEQYF,TGTGCCAGTAGTATGCGGACTAGCGGGAGCCACGAGCAGTACTTC
few,TRBJ2-1,TRBV30,TRBD2,CAWSLGTSGRGLEQFF,TGTGCCTGGAGTTTGGGGACTAGCGGGAGGGGGCTTGAGCAGTTCTTC
.,TRBJ2-3,TRBV2,TRBD2,CATTPWEGGTDTQYF,TGTGCCACTACTCCCTGGGAGGGAGGGACAGATACGCAGTATTTT
.,TRBJ1-1,TRBV5-1,TRBD1,CASSSTGTVNTEAFF,TGCGCCAGCAGCTCCACCGGGACAGTGAACACTGAAGCTTTCTTT
.,TRBJ1-6,TRBV7-2,.,CASGETGFSPLHF,TGTGCCAGCGGAGAAACAGGGTTTTCACCCCTCCACTTT
.,TRBJ2-3,TRBV7-2,TRBD2,CASSIRTSGVGVTQYF,TGTGCCAGCAGCATTCGGACTAGCGGGGTGGGGGTTACGCAGTATTTT
.,TRBJ1-2,TRBV4-2,.,CASSQVGQGSAYGYTF,TGTGCCAGCAGCCAAGTTGGGCAGGGGTCAGCCTATGGCTACACCTTC
.,TRBJ2-5,TRBV6-5,TRBD2,CASTGTSGRKETQYF,TGTGCCAGCACCGGGACTAGCGGGAGAAAAGAGACCCAGTACTTC
once,TRBJ2-1,TRBV4-1,TRBD2,CASSQVEGLASYEQFF,TGCGCCAGCAGCCAAGTTGAAGGACTAGCCAGCTATGAGCAGTTCTTC
few,TRBJ2-1,TRBV25-1,TRBD1,CASTRTGSYNEQFF,TGTGCCAGCACCCGGACAGGCTCCTACAATGAGCAGTTCTTC
.,TRBJ2-1,TRBV5-1,TRBD2,CASSLAVLAGSYNEQFF,TGCGCCAGCAGCTTGGCCGTTCTAGCGGGATCCTACAATGAGCAGTTCTTC
.,TRBJ1-2,TRBV6-6,.,CASSYSPRARGYTF,TGTGCCAGCAGTTACTCGCCCAGGGCCCGTGGCTACACCTTC
once,TRBJ2-3,TRBV5-4,TRBD2,CASSLFLAGVGDTQYF,TGTGCCAGCAGCTTGTTTCTAGCGGGAGTGGGAGATACGCAGTATTTT
.,TRBJ2-1,TRBV9,.,CASSVGVAPNEQFF,TGTGCCAGCAGCGTAGGAGTAGCCCCCAATGAGCAGTTCTTC
.,TRBJ1-5,TRBV2,TRBD1,CASSPPGGQGAQPQHF,TGTGCCAGCAGCCCCCCCGGGGGACAGGGCGCTCAGCCCCAGCATTTT
.,TRBJ2-5,TRBV2,TRBD2,CASSDERGGWETQYF,TGTGCCAGCAGTGACGAGCGGGGGGGCTGGGAGACCCAGTACTTC
.,TRBJ2-2,TRBV29-1,.,CSVSQTHGELFF,TGCAGCGTCTCCCAAACACACGGGGAGCTGTTTTTT
.,TRBJ2-7,TRBV19,.,CASSIAGGTVSTRQYF,TGTGCCAGTAGTATAGCGGGAGGGACAGTCTCTACGAGGCAGTACTTC
.,TRBJ2-2,TRBV7-2,TRBD2,CASSLATGLAGGRHTGELFF,TGTGCCAGCAGCTTAGCGACGGGACTAGCGGGAGGGCGGCACACCGGGGAGCTGTTTTTT
.,TRBJ1-5,TRBV4-2,.,CASSQEGLWGNQPQHF,TGTGCCAGCAGCCAAGAGGGACTCTGGGGCAATCAGCCCCAGCATTTT
.,TRBJ1-2,TRBV7-2,TRBD1,CASSSVGQGSGYTF,TGTGCCAGCAGCTCTGTTGGACAGGGTTCTGGCTACACCTTC
.,TRBJ2-1,TRBV2,TRBD1,CASSKRGQGGSYNEQFF,TGTGCCAGCAGTAAAAGGGGACAGGGGGGCTCCTACAATGAGCAGTTCTTC
.,TRBJ2-1,TRBV7-2,TRBD2,CASSLYASGGLAPHNEQFF,TGTGCCAGCAGCTTATACGCTAGCGGGGGGCTGGCCCCTCACAATGAGCAGTTCTTC
once,TRBJ1-2,TRBV7-2,TRBD1,CASSLNPGGWGYTF,TGTGCCAGCAGCTTAAACCCAGGGGGCTGGGGCTACACCTTC
once,TRBJ1-2,TRBV7-2,.,CASSPSAAGGYTF,TGTGCCAGCAGCCCTTCGGCAGCGGGTGGCTACACCTTC
.,TRBJ2-7,TRBV10-2,TRBD2,CASSRLAGLRLSGYEQYF,TGCGCCAGCAGTCGACTAGCGGGTCTGCGCCTAAGCGGATACGAGCAGTACTTC
.,TRBJ2-3,TRBV5-1,.,CASSLGQGSDTQYF,TGCGCCAGCAGCTTGGGCCAGGGGTCAGATACGCAGTATTTT
.,TRBJ2-1,TRBV28,TRBD2,CASSLRAGYYNEQFF,TGTGCCAGCAGTTTACGAGCGGGGTACTACAATGAGCAGTTCTTC
once,TRBJ1-1,TRBV9,.,CASSASSGHREAFF,TGTGCCAGCAGCGCCTCTTCGGGACATAGAGAAGCTTTCTTT
few,TRBJ2-1,TRBV7-6,.,CASSLASGEEAEQFF,TGTGCCAGCAGCTTAGCATCCGGAGAGGAGGCTGAGCAGTTCTTC
.,TRBJ2-7,TRBV19,TRBD2,CASRTSGTYEQYF,TGTGCCAGCAGAACTAGCGGCACGTACGAGCAGTACTTC
.,TRBJ1-4,TRBV7-9,.,CASSWRQIDEKLFF,TGTGCCAGCAGCTGGCGACAGATAGATGAAAAACTGTTTTTT
.,TRBJ2-7,TRBV6-1,.,CASKDQGSSYEQYF,TGTGCCAGCAAAGATCAGGGGAGCTCCTACGAGCAGTACTTC
.,TRBJ2-5,TRBV28,.,CASSLKGATIQETQYF,TGTGCCAGCAGTTTGAAAGGGGCGACGATCCAAGAGACCCAGTACTTC
.,TRBJ1-2,TRBV7-9,.,CASSLYNYGYTF,TGTGCCAGCAGCTTGTATAACTATGGCTACACCTTC
many,TRBJ1-5,TRBV28,.,CASRQSNQPQHF,TGTGCCAGTAGACAGAGCAATCAGCCCCAGCATTTT
few,TRBJ1-1,TRBV19,.,CASSRTVNTEAFF,TGTGCCAGTAGTAGGACAGTCAACACTGAAGCTTTCTTT
.,TRBJ2-3,TRBV11-2,.,CASSSLQGDTQYF,TGTGCCAGCAGCTCGCTCCAGGGGGATACGCAGTATTTT
.,TRBJ2-1,TRBV7-2,TRBD2,CASSMRTSGGVTYNEQFF,TGTGCCAGCAGCATGCGGACTAGCGGGGGGGTCACCTACAATGAGCAGTTCTTC
.,TRBJ2-3,TRBV7-9,.,CASSSRAISTDTQYF,TGTGCCAGCAGCTCAAGAGCAATAAGCACAGATACGCAGTATTTT
.,TRBJ2-6,TRBV15,.,CATRENLVGANVLTF,TGTGCCACCAGAGAGAATTTAGTTGGGGCCAACGTCCTGACTTTC
.,TRBJ1-1,TRBV2,TRBD1,CASSAPRTGFNTEAFF,TGTGCCAGCAGTGCTCCCCGGACAGGATTTAACACTGAAGCTTTCTTT
.,TRBJ2-1,TRBV7-6,TRBD2,CASSQGLAEGNEQFF,TGTGCCAGCAGCCAGGGACTAGCGGAGGGCAATGAGCAGTTCTTC
once,TRBJ2-3,TRBV6-1,TRBD1,CASNQDRVDTQYF,TGTGCCAGCAACCAGGACAGGGTAGATACGCAGTATTTT